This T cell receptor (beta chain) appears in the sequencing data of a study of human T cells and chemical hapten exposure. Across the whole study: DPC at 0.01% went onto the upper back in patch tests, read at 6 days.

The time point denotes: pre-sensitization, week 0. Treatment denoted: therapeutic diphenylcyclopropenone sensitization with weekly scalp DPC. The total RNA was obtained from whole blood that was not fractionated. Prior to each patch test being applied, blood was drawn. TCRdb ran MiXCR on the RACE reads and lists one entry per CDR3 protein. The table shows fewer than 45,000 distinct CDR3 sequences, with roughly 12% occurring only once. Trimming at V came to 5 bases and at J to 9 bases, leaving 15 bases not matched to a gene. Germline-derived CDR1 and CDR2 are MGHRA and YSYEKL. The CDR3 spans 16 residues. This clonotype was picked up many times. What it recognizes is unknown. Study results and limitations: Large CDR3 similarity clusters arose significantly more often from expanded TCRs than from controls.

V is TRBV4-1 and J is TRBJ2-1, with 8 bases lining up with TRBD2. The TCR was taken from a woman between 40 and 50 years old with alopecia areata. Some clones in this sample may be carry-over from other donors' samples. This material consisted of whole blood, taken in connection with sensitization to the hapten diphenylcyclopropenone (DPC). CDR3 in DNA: TGCGCCAGCAGCACCTTCCCGGACGGGGGGGCCGGTGAGCAGTTCTTC. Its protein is CASSTFPDGGAGEQFF.